The next 21 T cell receptor beta chains were all read from a single sample in a study of cytomegalovirus exposure and HLA in healthy donors. The PCR used 60 Vbeta and 13 Jbeta primers. Sequencing used immunoSEQ multiplex PCR; TCRdb keeps in-frame clones, though not all of them. Of 95,000 to 150,000 clones in the sample, roughly 80% were seen once. Sequencing used PBMCs. The receptors were gathered from a man aged 25-45 years in good health and CMV-seronegative.

Turning to this clone: The junction shows a germline mismatch at one end, possibly a read error. V and J are TRBV5-1 and TRBJ2-6; maybe TRBD1 (5 bases). CDR3 length equals 15 residues. From germline, CDR1 is SGHRS and CDR2 YFSETQ. CDR3 protein: CASSPTDSGANGLTF. For the CDR3, the DNA is TGCGCCAGCAGCCCGACAGACTCTGGGGCCAACGGCCTGACTTTC.

V usage is TRBV6-1 and J usage is TRBJ2-7, with a tentative D call TRBD1 (6 bases). Trimming took off 5 bases at V and 2 bases at J, with 13 bases between the two ends. This CDR3 is built from 14 residues. Germline CDR1 is MNHNS and CDR2 is SASEGT. The CDR3 reads CASSHRTEPYEQYF. As DNA, the CDR3 is TGTGCCAGCAGTCACCGGACAGAACCCTACGAGCAGTACTTC.

V usage is TRBV5-1 and J usage is TRBJ2-1, with TRBD2 as a possible D gene (6 bases). This CDR3 is 12 amino acids long. The germline V and J ends were trimmed by 4 bases and 9 bases, with 11 bases remaining between them. Per germline, CDR1 SGHRS and CDR2 YFSETQ. CDR3 sequence reads: CASSLAGGEQFF. Written as DNA, the CDR3 is TGCGCCAGCAGCCTGGCCGGGGGTGAGCAGTTCTTC.

This chain connects TRBV5-1 to TRBJ2-7; TRBD1 matches 7 bases. Germline trimming cut 4 bases from V and 0 bases from J; bases unmatched to any gene: 10. The CDR3 has 16 amino acids. Per the germline V gene, CDR1 is SGHRS and CDR2 is YFSETQ. This CDR3 reads CASSPGGTVSSYEQYF. CDR3 nucleotides: TGCGCCAGCAGCCCCGGTGGGACAGTCAGCTCCTACGAGCAGTACTTC.

The rearrangement links TRBV18 to TRBJ2-5, with 7 nucleotides matching TRBD1. V gave up 1 base and J gave up 5 bases; unmatched junction bases: 7. The V gene's germline CDR1 is KGHSH and CDR2 LQKENI. The CDR3 runs to 15 residues. As DNA, the CDR3 is TGTGCCAGCTCACCACTGACGACAGGGCGGGAGACCCAGTACTTC. This codes for CASSPLTTGRETQYF.

The chain combines TRBV4-1 with TRBJ2-2; 7 bases are shared with TRBD1. The CDR3 runs to 17 residues. The V gene end was trimmed by 0 bases and the J gene end by 2 bases; junction bases not matched to a gene: 6. Germline V gives CDR1 MGHRA, CDR2 YSYEKL. CDR3 region: CASSQEQGRANTGELFF. The CDR3 DNA follows: TGCGCCAGCAGCCAAGAACAGGGGAGAGCCAACACCGGGGAGCTGTTTTTT.

The CDR3 DNA reads as TGTGCCAGTAGCCGGACTAGCGGGGTATACGAGCAGTACTTC. Its protein product is CASSRTSGVYEQYF. The chain recombines TRBV19 with TRBJ2-7, with 12 bases lining up with TRBD2. The length of the CDR3 is 14 residues. J lost 4 bases, V lost 6 bases, and 4 bases had no gene match. The germline CDR1 and CDR2 sequences are LNHDA and SQIVND (reference sequence).

The J gene is TRBJ1-1, the V gene TRBV28; TRBD1 agrees at 7 bases. J gave up 5 bases and V 6 bases, and 9 bases lay outside the gene matches. Germline V gene lookup returns CDR1 MDHEN and CDR2 SYDVKM. The CDR3 length is 14 residues. In DNA form, the CDR3 reads TGTGCCAGCAGCCTACCTATGACAGGGACTGAAGCTTTCTTT. Translated: CASSLPMTGTEAFF.

Notes on this clone: One end of the junction does not line up with germline, which may come from a read error. The CDR3 spells CASKSESGANGLTF. DNA for the CDR3: TGTGCCAGCAAGTCGGAATCTGGGGCCAACGGCCTGACTTTC. V and J are TRBV2 and TRBJ2-6; D might be TRBD1 (5 bases). CDR1 SNHLY and CDR2 FYNNEI come from the germline V gene. The CDR3 consists of 14 residues.

This clone was seen more than once but under ten times. V and J are TRBV30 and TRBJ1-6; D is ambiguous. The V end was cut by 4 bases, the J end by 1 base, with 14 bases between. Germline V gene lookup returns CDR1 GTSNPN and CDR2 SVGIG (reference sequence). This CDR3 region has 16 residues. This CDR3 is CAWIEVRGSYNSPLHF. The DNA for the CDR3 is TGTGCCTGGATTGAGGTCCGGGGATCCTATAATTCACCCCTCCACTTT.

This clone showed up just once. The V call is TRBV9, the J call TRBJ1-2, with no clear D. Trimming removed 4 bases from V and 8 bases from J, with 18 bases in between. Germline V gene sequence: CDR1 SGDLS, CDR2 YYNGEE. The CDR3 has 14 residues. The CDR3 nucleotides read TGTGCCAGCAGCCTGGACTGGGGTGGGCTAGGCTACACCTTC. It encodes CASSLDWGGLGYTF.

This clone was seen just once. The chain has TRBV15 and TRBJ1-5; 10 positions agree with TRBD1. Trimming took 5 bases from V and 2 from J; bases not matched to a gene: 3. The CDR3 covers 15 residues. Germline V lookup: CDR1 LNHNV, CDR2 YYDKDF (reference sequence). The CDR3 bases are TGTGCCACCAGCCCTGACAGGGGGCGCAATCAGCCCCAGCATTTT. It translates to CATSPDRGRNQPQHF.

This sequence joins TRBV5-1 and TRBJ1-1; D is uncertain. CDR3 length: 16 residues. From germline, CDR1 is SGHRS and CDR2 YFSETQ. Between the trimmed V and J ends, which lost 1 base and 5 bases, there was a span of 18 bases. This CDR3 is CASSLLGDPSVTEAFF. The CDR3 region has the DNA TGCGCCAGCAGCTTGCTCGGGGATCCGTCGGTAACTGAAGCTTTCTTT.

The genes are TRBV9 and TRBJ1-1, with D unresolved. CDR3 length equals 13 residues. Germline CDR1 is SGDLS and CDR2 is YYNGEE. The V and J ends lost 0 bases and 0 bases respectively, with 3 bases between them. CDR3 sequence: CASSVDMNTEAFF. Here the CDR3 DNA reads TGTGCCAGCAGCGTAGACATGAACACTGAAGCTTTCTTT.

The chain links TRBV5-1 to TRBJ2-1, with D possibly matching TRBD2 (5 bases). Germline V lookup: CDR1 SGHRS, CDR2 YFSETQ. The CDR3 contains 15 residues. V dropped 0 bases and J dropped 1 base, with 8 bases sitting between them. CDR3 bases: TGCGCCAGCAGCTTGGAACAGCGGTCCTACAATGAGCAGTTCTTC. Amino acids: CASSLEQRSYNEQFF.

The rearrangement links TRBV5-1 to TRBJ2-3; D is perhaps TRBD1 (6 bases). The CDR3 is made up of 14 amino acids. V lost 1 base and J lost 3, with 9 bases in between. Germline assignment: CDR1 SGHRS and CDR2 YFSETQ. The CDR3 protein is CASSLLTGTDTQYF. CDR3 DNA: TGCGCCAGCAGCTTGCTTACAGGGACAGATACGCAGTATTTT.

This clone has just a few counts. The chain carries TRBV6-6 and TRBJ1-1; D not certain. The length of the CDR3 is 14 residues. Trimming pared 0 bases from V and 4 bases from J, leaving 9 bases between. Germline V lookup: CDR1 MNHNY, CDR2 SVGAGI (reference sequence). In nucleotides, the CDR3 is TGTGCCAGCAGTTACTCGATATGGGCCACTGAAGCTTTCTTT. Protein product: CASSYSIWATEAFF.

The J gene is TRBJ2-7, the V gene TRBV28; 10 bases are shared with TRBD1. The V gene end was trimmed by 7 bases and the J gene end by 2 bases; junction bases not matched to a gene: 2. The CDR3 has 13 residues. Looked up from germline, CDR1 is MDHEN and CDR2 is SYDVKM. CDR3 sequence: CASIGQGAYEQYF. DNA of the CDR3: TGTGCCAGCATTGGACAGGGGGCCTACGAGCAGTACTTC.

As to this clone: Germline is not matched at one junction end, which may reflect a read error. The V and J genes are TRBV2 and TRBJ1-2; no clear D. The length of the CDR3 is 13 residues. Germline V gene lookup returns CDR1 SNHLY and CDR2 FYNNEI. CDR3 DNA sequence: TGTGCCAGCAGTGAAGCGCTTCGGGATCGGGTTCACTTC. Its protein product is CASSEALRDRVHF. Using reference TRBV2 and TRBJ1-2 for the parts outside the CDR3, the full variable domain is EPEVTQTPSHQVTQMGQEVILRCVPISNHLYFYWYRQILGQKVEFLVSFYNNEISEKSEIFDDQFSVERPDGSNFTLKIRSTKLEDSAMYFCASSEALRDRVHFGSGTRLTVV.

This chain links TRBV29-1 with TRBJ1-3; 11 bases line up with TRBD1. The CDR3 consists of 16 residues. Germline V gene sequence: CDR1 SQVTM, CDR2 ANQGSEA. Trimming took 7 bases from V and 3 from J; bases not matched to a gene: 11. CDR3 loop: CSAGYGTGGVGNTIYF. For the CDR3, the DNA is TGCAGCGCGGGTTATGGGACAGGGGGTGTTGGAAACACCATATATTTT. Based on the CDR3 plus reference TRBV29-1 and TRBJ1-3, the full variable domain is SAVISQKPSRDICQRGTSLTIQCQVDSQVTMMFWYRQQPGQSLTLIATANQGSEATYESGFVIDKFPISRPNLTFSTLTVSNMSPEDSSIYLCSAGYGTGGVGNTIYFGEGSWLTVV.

This rearrangement joins TRBV28 to TRBJ2-3, with 7 bases that match TRBD1. The junction had 9 bases not matched to a gene; V was cut back by 2 bases and J by 1 base. Germline assignment: CDR1 MDHEN and CDR2 SYDVKM. The CDR3 runs to 17 residues. This CDR3 reads CASSLVAGGRGTDTQYF. The CDR3 DNA sequence: TGTGCCAGCAGTTTAGTGGCAGGGGGACGCGGCACAGATACGCAGTATTTT.